A single sample is the source of the 2 T cell receptor beta chains below, sequenced in a study of shared clonotypes between healthy human individuals. Naive CD8 cells comprised CD45RO-negative, CCR7-positively selected cells, excluding terminally differentiated effector memory CD45RA+ cells. Assay: immunoSEQ multiplex PCR; the TCRdb copy retains only in-frame clones and omits some. The sample holds around 2,100,000 clones; over 85% are singletons and the top ten take more than 0.95%. Sequences were obtained from naive CD8+ T cells sorted from blood. The receptors shown here come from a man between 18 and 35 years old in good health.

This clone is a singleton in its sample. This rearrangement joins TRBV5-1 to TRBJ1-5; D uncertain. The CDR3 has 13 residues. The germline V gene encodes CDR1 SGHRS and CDR2 YFSETQ. V shed 5 bases and J shed 2 bases, with 8 bases lying between them. CDR3 sequence reads: CASRKDGNQPQHF. The CDR3 DNA reads as TGCGCCAGCAGAAAGGACGGCAATCAGCCCCAGCATTTT.

This clone was observed a single time. Other nucleotide sequences from this sample produce the same CDR3. The chain links TRBV4-1 to TRBJ1-2; no reliable D call. The CDR3 extends over 13 amino acids. V dropped 1 base and J dropped 3 bases, with 6 bases sitting between them. Germline loops: CDR1 MGHRA, CDR2 YSYEKL. CDR3 in DNA: TGCGCCAGCAGCCAAGTAGCAGACTATGGCTACACCTTC. This codes for CASSQVADYGYTF.